The 19 T cell receptor beta chains below come from one sample, sequenced in a study of cytomegalovirus exposure and HLA in healthy donors. Both 60 Vbeta primers and 13 Jbeta primers went into the PCR. Assay: immunoSEQ multiplex PCR; the TCRdb copy retains only in-frame clones and omits some. Its clone listing holds approximately 130,000 clones. Material for sequencing was PBMCs. Receptors were obtained from a woman in her sixties in good health and CMV-seronegative.

V usage is TRBV5-1 and J usage is TRBJ1-3; no clear D gene. The V gene's germline CDR1 is SGHRS and CDR2 YFSETQ. The CDR3 spans 19 residues. The V and J ends lost 4 bases and 0 bases respectively, with 23 bases between them. CDR3 sequence: CASSLEGSAGALSGNTIYF. The CDR3 DNA is TGCGCCAGCAGCCTGGAGGGATCGGCGGGTGCCCTCTCTGGAAACACCATATATTTT.

The chain combines TRBV28 with TRBJ1-2; D possibly corresponds to TRBD1 (5 bases). V lost 5 bases and J 4 bases, leaving 11 bases between the germline ends. Germline CDR1 and CDR2: MDHEN and SYDVKM. This CDR3 has 13 residues. The CDR3 sequence is CASSPGGTYGYTF. CDR3 bases: TGTGCCAGCAGTCCCGGGGGGACCTATGGCTACACCTTC.

Here the CDR3 DNA reads TGTGCCATAAGCGACAGTTCCTACGAGCAGTACTTC. Its protein is CAISDSSYEQYF. This rearrangement joins TRBV2 to TRBJ2-7; a possible D gene is TRBD1 (5 bases). Trimming removed 10 bases from V and 1 base from J, with 11 bases in between. CDR1 is SNHLY, CDR2 FYNNEI, per germline. The CDR3 has 12 residues.

The chain employs TRBV29-1 and TRBJ2-5; the match to TRBD1 covers 8 bases. CDR3 size: 12 residues. V shed 8 bases and J 4 bases; nucleotides not matched to a gene: 6. Germline V CDR1 and CDR2: SQVTM, ANQGSEA. CDR3 sequence reads: CSIRTGTETQYF. In DNA, the CDR3 is TGCAGCATAAGGACAGGGACAGAGACCCAGTACTTC.

The J gene is TRBJ1-5, the V gene TRBV18; no clear D. The germline V and J ends were trimmed by 3 bases and 2 bases, with 11 bases remaining between them. The length of the CDR3 is 15 residues. Germline V gives CDR1 KGHSH, CDR2 LQKENI. CDR3: CASSPADAGNQPQHF. CDR3 nucleotides: TGTGCCAGCTCACCGGCGGATGCGGGCAATCAGCCCCAGCATTTT.

The J gene is TRBJ1-4, the V gene TRBV6-5; 10 bases map to TRBD1. The CDR3 is 13 amino acids. V shed 5 bases and J 8 bases; nucleotides not matched to a gene: 2. Germline assignment: CDR1 MNHEY and CDR2 SVGAGI. The CDR3 region is CASSRGQGEKLFF. The DNA for the CDR3 is TGTGCCAGCAGTAGGGGACAGGGGGAAAAACTGTTTTTT.

The gene calls are TRBV7-8 and TRBJ2-7; 7 positions match TRBD1. The CDR3 spans 13 residues. Losses at the gene ends were 6 bases for V and 6 bases for J; bases not matched to a gene: 8. The V gene's germline CDR1 is SGHVS and CDR2 FQNEAQ. This CDR3 reads CASSWTGESEQYF. The CDR3 region has the DNA TGTGCCAGCAGTTGGACAGGCGAGAGCGAGCAGTACTTC.

The chain couples TRBV2 to TRBJ2-7; 12 nucleotides match TRBD2. Germline V gene data show CDR1 as SNHLY and CDR2 as FYNNEI. After removal of 4 bases from V and 3 bases from J, the junction contained 4 bases not matched to a gene. The CDR3 loop spans 15 amino acids. CDR3 DNA: TGTGCCAGCAGTGCAGGACTAGCGGGGATCTACGAGCAGTACTTC. Encoded protein: CASSAGLAGIYEQYF.

The chain uses TRBV2 and TRBJ2-2, with 7 bases aligning to TRBD1. The CDR3 runs 15 residues. V lost 6 bases, J lost 1 base, and 5 bases stayed unmatched. Looked up from germline, CDR1 is SNHLY and CDR2 is FYNNEI. For the CDR3, the DNA is TGTGCCAGCAGGGGACAGAATGTGAACACCGGGGAGCTGTTTTTT. Translating gives CASRGQNVNTGELFF.

J is TRBJ2-3 and V is TRBV6-6; possible D gene TRBD1, 6 bases. This CDR3 comprises 13 residues. Trimming stripped 6 bases from V and 3 bases from J, with 10 bases between. CDR1 is MNHNY, CDR2 SVGAGI, per germline (reference sequence). CDR3 residues: CASRTRGTDTQYF. CDR3 DNA sequence: TGTGCCAGCAGAACTAGGGGGACAGATACGCAGTATTTT.

The chain employs TRBV7-9 and TRBJ1-1, with D perhaps TRBD1 (6 bases). The CDR3 is 14 residues long. From germline, CDR1 is SEHNR and CDR2 FQNEAQ (reference sequence). V lost 2 bases and J 0 bases, leaving 7 bases between the germline ends. This CDR3 reads CASSLNRVNTEAFF. DNA for the CDR3: TGTGCCAGCAGCTTAAACAGGGTGAACACTGAAGCTTTCTTT. The full variable domain, with the rest looked up from reference TRBV7-9 and TRBJ1-1, is DTGVSQNPRHKITKRGQNVTFRCDPISEHNRLYWYRQTLGQGPEFLTYFQNEAQLEKSRLLSDRFSAERPKGSFSTLEIQRTEQGDSAMYLCASSLNRVNTEAFFGQGTRLTVV.

V is TRBV6-1 and J is TRBJ1-1; 7 bases align to TRBD1. With V trimmed by 0 bases and J by 11 bases, 6 bases remained unmatched. The CDR3 contains 13 residues. In germline, CDR1 is MNHNS, CDR2 SASEGT. DNA for the CDR3: TGTGCCAGCAGTGAAGCGAGAGACAGGGAGGCTTTCTTT. Translation: CASSEARDREAFF.

The chain joins TRBV19 to TRBJ2-1, with D perhaps matching TRBD2 (5 bases). Looked up from germline, CDR1 is LNHDA and CDR2 is SQIVND (reference sequence). V was shortened by 6 bases and J by 3 bases, with 12 bases between the two germline ends. This CDR3 region has 14 residues. The CDR3 loop is CASSREGDYNEQFF. CDR3 nucleotides: TGTGCCAGTAGCCGAGAGGGCGACTACAATGAGCAGTTCTTC.

J is TRBJ2-3 and V is TRBV7-3; D gene unclear. CDR1 is SGHTA and CDR2 is FQGTGA in the germline V gene. The CDR3 is 13 amino acids. Trimming stripped 9 bases from V and 2 bases from J, with 12 bases between. CDR3 nucleotides: TGTGCCAGGCCTAGAGGCCCCACAGATACGCAGTATTTT. Protein product: CARPRGPTDTQYF.

This chain joins TRBV10-2 and TRBJ2-2; 7 bases map to TRBD2. Unmatched junction bases numbered 15, after V lost 8 bases and J lost 6 bases. The CDR3 is 16 amino acids. Germline CDR1 and CDR2: WSHSY and SAAADI. The chain's CDR3 is CASSGGSQSISGELFF. CDR3 bases: TGCGCCAGCTCGGGCGGGAGCCAGTCGATCTCCGGGGAGCTGTTTTTT.

The rearrangement uses TRBV7-3 and TRBJ1-1; a weak D match, TRBD1 (5 bases). Germline V CDR1 and CDR2: SGHTA, FQGTGA. This CDR3 is 14 amino acids long. The V gene lost 2 bases and the J gene lost 4 bases, with 11 bases spanning the gap. The CDR3 region is CASSLGGGSTEAFF. The CDR3 bases are TGTGCCAGCAGCTTAGGGGGAGGGAGCACTGAAGCTTTCTTT.

The chain links TRBV30 to TRBJ2-1; D is ambiguous. Looked up from germline, CDR1 is GTSNPN and CDR2 is SVGIG (reference sequence). This CDR3 contains 12 residues. V gave up 3 bases and J gave up 3 bases, with 6 bases separating them. CDR3 bases: TGTGCCTGGAGCCGCTACTACAATGAGCAGTTCTTC. Translating gives CAWSRYYNEQFF.

The genes are TRBV19 and TRBJ1-1; TRBD1 matches at 11 bases. CDR1 is LNHDA, CDR2 SQIVND, per germline (reference sequence). Trimming took 10 bases from V and 8 from J; bases not matched to a gene: 15. The CDR3 consists of 15 residues. CDR3 sequence (DNA): TGTGCCACCAGAAGGGGGGGGACAGGGGGGATCGAAGCTTTCTTT. This gives the protein CATRRGGTGGIEAFF. The complete variable domain, with remaining parts taken from reference TRBV19 and TRBJ1-1, reads DGGITQSPKYLFRKEGQNVTLSCEQNLNHDAMYWYRQDPGQGLRLIYYSQIVNDFQKGDIAEGYSVSREKKESFPLTVTSAQKNPTAFYLCATRRGGTGGIEAFFGQGTRLTVV.

The gene calls are TRBV6-6 and TRBJ2-7; 7 bases map to TRBD1. The V and J ends lost 6 bases and 5 bases, in that order; junction bases with no gene match: 7. Germline V gene sequence: CDR1 MNHNY, CDR2 SVGAGI (reference sequence). This CDR3 is 13 amino acids long. CDR3 in DNA: TGTGCCAGCAGACACCGGGACAGCGACGAGCAGTACTTC. This codes for CASRHRDSDEQYF.